This T cell receptor (beta chain) was sequenced during a study of T-cell reconstitution after alpha-beta-depleted transplantation in children. Researchers prepared the TCRbeta library using unique molecular identifiers, the study reports. TCRdb called the PCR reads again in MiXCR, with one record for every CDR3 protein. The table has 700,000 to 950,000 distinct CDR3 sequences, 15% to 20% seen once; the top ten hold about 4.6%. The sample holds a few counts of this clonotype. What it binds is unknown. Study-wide results and limits: From surviving recipient T cells and thymic progenitors came the high day-60 TCRbeta diversity observed in some patients. About two months after transplant, alpha-beta T cells reportedly came from several hundred expanded graft clones. Counts and diversity of T cells one year after transplant came mostly from newly produced T cells.

From germline, CDR1 is LGHDT and CDR2 YNNKEL (reference sequence). V lost 7 bases to trimming and J lost 2 bases, with 18 bases between them. The CDR3 has 15 residues. The material was PBMCs, mostly from graft donor cells, obtained 360 days after TCRalphabeta/CD19-depleted stem cell transplant. V and J are TRBV3-1 and TRBJ2-7; D remains unclear. The TCR originated in a male patient younger than 18 who had a stem cell transplant for acute lymphoblastic leukemia, so the T cells may come from the graft donor. CDR3 protein: CASTQATTSTYEQYF. DNA of the CDR3: TGTGCCAGCACCCAGGCCACAACATCGACCTACGAGCAGTACTTC.